This T cell receptor beta chain appears in the sequencing data of a study of cytomegalovirus exposure and HLA in healthy donors. General study results and limits: Later genetic work tied a missense DCLRE1C variant to beta-chain V and J trimming. Researchers reportedly found TCR beta sequences accurately predicted most subjects' HLA-A and HLA-B alleles.

Turning to this clone: Its antigen remains unidentified.

Primers included in the PCR were 60 Vbeta and 13 Jbeta primers. Assay used: immunoSEQ multiplex PCR; TCRdb lists only in-frame clones, some missing. The profile shows 200,000 to 250,000 clones, 82% of them singletons. Germline-derived CDR1 and CDR2 are GTSNPN and SVGIG (reference sequence). J gave up 7 bases and V 0 bases, and 8 bases lay outside the gene matches. The CDR3 sequence is 15 residues long. This clonotype originated in a woman aged 35 to 49 in good health and CMV-seronegative. V and J are TRBV30 and TRBJ2-5, with 10 bases that match TRBD2. Input material: PBMCs. The CDR3 DNA sequence: TGTGCCTGGAGTGTAGGAACTAGCGGGGTGGGGACCCAGTACTTC. Amino acids: CAWSVGTSGVGTQYF.